Below, 5 T cell receptor beta chains from the same sample are listed, as sequenced in a study of cytomegalovirus exposure and HLA in healthy donors. This PCR relied on a set of 60 Vbeta primers and 13 Jbeta primers. Clones were sequenced by immunoSEQ multiplex PCR, and TCRdb holds only the in-frame ones, with some missing. The sample consists of about 130,000 clones, 80% of them appearing once. Sequences were obtained from PBMCs. The source of these receptors is a middle-aged woman in good health and CMV-seronegative.

This sequence joins TRBV2 and TRBJ1-1; tentative D call: TRBD1 (5 bases). The V end was cut by 8 bases, the J end by 3 bases, with 13 bases between. The germline CDR1 and CDR2 sequences are SNHLY and FYNNEI. This CDR3 contains 13 residues. This CDR3 reads CASWGTGDTEAFF. In DNA form, the CDR3 reads TGTGCCAGCTGGGGAACGGGGGACACTGAAGCTTTCTTT.

The chain is built from TRBV7-9 and TRBJ2-5; perhaps TRBD1 as D (5 bases). Germline CDR1 SEHNR, CDR2 FQNEAQ (reference sequence). This CDR3 comprises 13 residues. V dropped 1 base and J dropped 3 bases, with 6 bases sitting between them. CDR3 in DNA: TGTGCCAGCAGCTTAGTGACAGAAGAGACCCAGTACTTC. Translation gives CASSLVTEETQYF.

The gene calls are TRBV7-9 and TRBJ2-1, with 15 bases identical to TRBD2. Germline V gene lookup returns CDR1 SEHNR and CDR2 FQNEAQ (reference sequence). V lost 6 bases, J lost 9 bases, and 9 bases stayed unmatched. This CDR3 region has 16 residues. Here the CDR3 DNA reads TGTGCCAGCAGGCCTCGGACTAGCGGGAGGGGGGGTGAGCAGTTCTTC. It yields the protein CASRPRTSGRGGEQFF. Full variable domain (rest looked up from reference TRBV7-9 and TRBJ2-1): DTGVSQNPRHKITKRGQNVTFRCDPISEHNRLYWYRQTLGQGPEFLTYFQNEAQLEKSRLLSDRFSAERPKGSFSTLEIQRTEQGDSAMYLCASRPRTSGRGGEQFFGPGTRLTVL.

The rearrangement links TRBV19 to TRBJ2-7; D not resolved. The CDR3 totals 12 residues. V was pared by 6 bases and J by 5 bases, with 11 bases between. Germline lookup yields CDR1 LNHDA and CDR2 SQIVND (reference sequence). The CDR3 region is CASSQVGHEQYF. Written as DNA, the CDR3 is TGTGCCAGTAGCCAGGTGGGCCACGAGCAGTACTTC.

The J gene is TRBJ1-1, the V gene TRBV28, with D unresolved. Trimming took 10 bases from V and 6 from J, leaving 15 bases between them. The germline CDR1 and CDR2 sequences are MDHEN and SYDVKM. The CDR3 has 12 amino acids. CDR3 nucleotide sequence: TGTGCCACTTCACTCGGGAGTCCTGAAGCTTTCTTT. This codes for CATSLGSPEAFF.